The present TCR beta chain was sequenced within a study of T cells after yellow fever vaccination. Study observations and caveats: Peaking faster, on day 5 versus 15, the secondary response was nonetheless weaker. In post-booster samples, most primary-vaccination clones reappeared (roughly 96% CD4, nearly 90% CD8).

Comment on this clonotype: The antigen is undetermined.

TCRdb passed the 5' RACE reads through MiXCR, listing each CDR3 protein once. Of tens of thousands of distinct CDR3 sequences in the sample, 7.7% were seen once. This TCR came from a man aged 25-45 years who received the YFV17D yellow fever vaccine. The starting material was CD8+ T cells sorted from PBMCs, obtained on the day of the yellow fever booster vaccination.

CDR3 residues: CSARGLAGHNEQFF. DNA for the CDR3: TGCAGTGCTAGGGGACTAGCGGGGCACAATGAGCAGTTCTTC. This chain links TRBV20-1 with TRBJ2-1, with 13 nucleotides matching TRBD2. V was clipped by 3 bases and J by 5 bases; unmatched bases: 1. Germline V CDR1 and CDR2: DFQATT, SNEGSKA (reference sequence). The CDR3 is 14 amino acids.